The entry that follows covers one T cell receptor (beta chain) sequence. Its cognate antigen is unknown. This sample stems from a study of monozygotic twins with inflammatory bowel disease. Notes on the study in general: Patient repertoire variability may have increased through differing immunosuppressive treatments. Evidence failed to back one strong IBD-linked signal or clonotype.

This CDR3 spans 15 amino acids. Germline V gives CDR1 SGHTA, CDR2 FQGNSA. TCRdb derives one entry per CDR3 protein from the 5' RACE reads, leaving out DNA. The table lists about 160,000 distinct CDR3 sequences. Material for sequencing was blood. The chain recombines TRBV7-2 with TRBJ2-7. This sequence was found in a human donor with ulcerative colitis or Crohn's disease, or a healthy co-twin of an affected twin (not recorded which). The CDR3 sequence: CASSQKAGGSYEQYF.